This T cell receptor (beta chain) was identified in a study of T cells in Graves' hyperthyroidism and ophthalmopathy. As concerns this clonotype: Its antigen is not identified.

The CDR3 is made up of 13 amino acids. CDR1 is SGHAT and CDR2 is FQNNGV in the germline V gene. V gave up 5 bases and J gave up 10 bases; unmatched junction bases: 7. Diagnosis relied on clinical symptoms, serum thyroxine and TRAb, thyroid ultrasound and orbital computed tomography. Regions amplified from RNA transcripts were the TCR beta CDR3 regions. HTBI primers were used for first-round RT-PCR of the TCR CDR3. In TCRdb, the multiplex PCR reads were re-called with MiXCR into one record per CDR3 protein. Among about 520,000 distinct CDR3 sequences, 24% were seen once, and the ten largest hold about 11%. Findings of the study overall: Within blood appeared most thyroid clonotypes that had expanded above 0.001.

This clonotype originated in a woman aged 25 to 45 with Graves' ophthalmopathy. Sequenced: blood. V usage is TRBV11-2 and J usage is TRBJ1-1; the match to TRBD1 covers 10 bases. The CDR3 DNA reads as TGTGCCAGCAGCCCAGACAGGGGGCGAGGAGCTTTCTTT. Its protein is CASSPDRGRGAFF.